The present T cell receptor beta chain was sequenced within a study of shared clonotypes between healthy human individuals. This clone was seen just once. Its antigen is currently unknown. CD8 cells classed as naive were CD45RO-negative and positively selected for CCR7, excluding terminally differentiated effector memory CD45RA+ cells. Some clones are missing from TCRdb's copy, which holds only in-frame ones; the method was immunoSEQ multiplex PCR. Of hundreds of thousands of clones listed, roughly 95% are singletons. The germline CDR1 and CDR2 sequences are ENHRY and SYGVKD. The CDR3 is made up of 15 amino acids. V dropped 4 bases and J dropped 5 bases, with 15 bases sitting between them. Study-wide points: Read depth was anticipated to influence clonotype sharing among donors.

The sequenced material came from naive CD8+ T cells sorted from blood. V usage is TRBV10-3 and J usage is TRBJ2-1, with D maybe TRBD1 (5 bases). The source is a woman younger than 45 in good health. The CDR3 sequence is CAISGLDNGNNEQFF. DNA for the CDR3: TGTGCCATCAGTGGGCTGGACAACGGAAACAATGAGCAGTTCTTC.